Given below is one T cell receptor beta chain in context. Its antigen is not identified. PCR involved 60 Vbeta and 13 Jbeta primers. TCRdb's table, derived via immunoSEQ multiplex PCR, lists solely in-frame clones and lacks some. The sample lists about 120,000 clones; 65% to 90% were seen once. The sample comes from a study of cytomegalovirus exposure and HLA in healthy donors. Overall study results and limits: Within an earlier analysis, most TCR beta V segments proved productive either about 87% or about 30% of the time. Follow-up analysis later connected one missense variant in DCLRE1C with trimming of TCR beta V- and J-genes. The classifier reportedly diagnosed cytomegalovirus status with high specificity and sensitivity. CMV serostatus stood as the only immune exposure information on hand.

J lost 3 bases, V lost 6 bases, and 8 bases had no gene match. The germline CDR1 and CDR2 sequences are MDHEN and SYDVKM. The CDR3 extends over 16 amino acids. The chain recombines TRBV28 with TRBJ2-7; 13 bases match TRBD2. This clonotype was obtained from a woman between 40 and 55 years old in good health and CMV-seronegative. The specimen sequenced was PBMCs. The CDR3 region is CASSLGTSGMVYEQYF. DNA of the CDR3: TGTGCCAGCAGCCTCGGGACTAGCGGGATGGTCTACGAGCAGTACTTC.